The 9 T cell receptor gamma chains presented below share a single source sample, sequenced in a study of gamma-delta T cells after stem cell transplantation (dated by TCRdb to about 2016). The library relied on RT-PCR. Instrument on record: Illumina MiSeq. In TCRdb, clones were called once more from the public reads by CATT, and rows of identical DNA were later combined. The sample table records some 1,700 gamma-chain clones; less than 3.5% of these occur just once. The ten biggest clones cover around 29% of the sample. Input material: gamma-delta T cells. The receptor set was obtained from a human donor. It is not recorded whose cells these are; they may come from a transplant donor.

The sample holds a few counts of this clone. TCRdb attributes to this sequence the protein of a much larger clone, which differs from the DNA translation at residue 2; a read error is likely, and the protein displayed is translated from the DNA. The CDR3 sequence is CTLWEVPYKKLF. As DNA, the CDR3 is TGTACCTTGTGGGAGGTGCCGTATAAGAAACTCTTT. The rearrangement uses TRGV9 and TRGJ1 or TRGJ2. CDR1 and CDR2 from the germline V gene are GITISATS and ISYDGTV (reference sequence). This CDR3 has 12 residues.

In its sample, this clone ranks as medium-sized. This chain joins TRGV2 and TRGJ1 or TRGJ2. The CDR3 is made up of 13 amino acids. The V gene end was trimmed by 0 bases and the J gene end by 4 bases; junction bases not matched to a gene: 3. Germline V gene data show CDR1 as EGSNGY and CDR2 as YDSYNSKV. CDR3 sequence reads: CATWDGGYYKKLF. CDR3 nucleotides: TGTGCCACCTGGGACGGGGGGTATTATAAGAAACTCTTT.

By its share, this clone is medium-sized. Other DNA sequences in this sample translate to the same CDR3. V usage is TRGV9 and J usage is TRGJP. CDR1 is GITISATS and CDR2 is ISYDGTV in the germline V gene (reference sequence). The CDR3 length is 15 residues. The V gene end was trimmed by 4 bases and the J gene end by 7 bases; junction bases not matched to a gene: 4. The CDR3 coding sequence is TGTGCCTTGTGGGAAGAGGAGTTGGGCAAAAAAATCAAGGTATTT. It is translated as CALWEEELGKKIKVF.

By share, this clone counts as medium-sized. The sample contains more than one DNA sequence encoding this CDR3. The chain employs TRGV9 and TRGJP. The germline gives CDR1 GITISATS, CDR2 ISYDGTV (reference sequence). CDR3 length equals 16 residues. J was trimmed by 4 bases and V by 3 bases; bases with no gene match: 3. CDR3 nucleotides: TGTGCCTTGTGGGAGATCCAAGAGTTGGGCAAAAAAATCAAGGTATTT. It codes for CALWEIQELGKKIKVF.

This clone was found a few times. This sequence joins TRGV9 and TRGJP. J was trimmed by 4 bases and V by 5 bases; bases with no gene match: 5. CDR3 size: 16 residues. Germline V gene lookup returns CDR1 GITISATS and CDR2 ISYDGTV (reference sequence). CDR3 sequence: CALWGTQELGKKIKVF. The DNA for the CDR3 is TGTGCCTTGTGGGGGACTCAAGAGTTGGGCAAAAAAATCAAGGTATTT.

In regard to this clone: TCRdb's protein for this DNA is that of a much larger clone and differs from the translation at residue 11, likely a read error; the protein shown is the DNA translation. This sequence joins TRGV9 and TRGJP. The CDR3 is 17 amino acids. The germline V gene has CDR1 GITISATS and CDR2 ISYDGTV (reference sequence). The CDR3 loop is CALWEAPGELDKKIKVF. CDR3 DNA sequence: TGTGCCTTGTGGGAGGCGCCTGGGGAGTTGGACAAAAAAATCAAGGTATTT.

In its sample, this clone ranks as medium-sized (0.01 to 0.1%). The chain couples TRGV9 to TRGJP. The germline V gene encodes CDR1 GITISATS and CDR2 ISYDGTV (reference sequence). With 0 bases clipped from V and 7 bases from J, the junction kept 12 bases outside the gene matches. CDR3 length: 19 residues. The DNA for the CDR3 is TGTGCCTTGTGGGAGGTGCCCACAGCCCGGGAGTTGGGCAAAAAAATCAAGGTATTT. The encoded protein is CALWEVPTARELGKKIKVF.

By sample fraction, this clone is large. The same CDR3 also results from other DNA sequences found in this sample. The chain is built from TRGV9 and TRGJ1 or TRGJ2. Trimming removed 0 bases from V and 1 base from J; junction bases left unmatched: 6. In germline, CDR1 is GITISATS, CDR2 ISYDGTV (reference sequence). The CDR3 runs to 15 residues. Here the CDR3 DNA reads TGTGCCTTGTGGGAGGTGGCTTTTAATTATTATAAGAAACTCTTT. This gives the protein CALWEVAFNYYKKLF.

By proportion, this clone is medium-sized (0.01 to 0.1%). The V gene is TRGV2, the J gene TRGJ1 or TRGJ2. V lost 3 bases to trimming and J lost 1 base; unmatched junction nucleotides: 6. CDR3 length equals 14 residues. Germline CDR1 is EGSNGY and CDR2 is YDSYNSKV. CDR3 DNA sequence: TGTGCCACCTGGGACAAAAGCAATTATTATAAGAAACTCTTT. Residues: CATWDKSNYYKKLF.